This TCR beta chain was found in a study of Graves' ophthalmopathy and Graves' hyperthyroidism. Study observations and caveats: The model reached around 70% sensitivity and about 73% specificity for predicting ophthalmopathy progression.

The TCR beta CDR3 regions underwent amplification from RNA transcripts. After a first-round RT-PCR with HTBI primers, a second-round multiplex PCR was run. TCRdb reanalysed the multiplex PCR reads using MiXCR and keeps one entry per CDR3 protein. The sample shows about 400,000 distinct CDR3 sequences, 20% to 25% of them seen only once. Remarks on this clonotype: Its antigen is currently unknown. A much more abundant neighbour one base away suggests this may be a read error.

The CDR3 runs 13 residues. Trimming shortened V by 7 bases and J by 6 bases, and 15 bases separated the two germline ends. Lactation, pregnancy, uncontrolled infections and other autoimmune diseases were all grounds for excluding patients. PBMCs came from 8.5 to 10 ml of fresh peripheral blood. This TCR was recovered from a woman in her late teens or twenties with stable Graves' hyperthyroidism. Sequenced material: peripheral blood. V is TRBV12-3 or TRBV12-4 and J is TRBJ1-2, with D unresolved. This CDR3 reads CASTHGLLDGYTF. Here the CDR3 DNA reads TGTGCCAGCACCCACGGCCTCCTCGATGGCTACACCTTC.